This paragraph reports one T cell receptor (beta chain). Its specificity is not known. The sample originates from a study of T cell responses to AZD1222 COVID-19 vaccine. Using immunoSEQ multiplex PCR, the repertoire was profiled, and TCRdb retains in-frame clones only, with some absent. The data show 150,000 to 200,000 clones, approximately 91% seen once. The germline V gene encodes CDR1 SGHRS and CDR2 YFSETQ. The CDR3 is 13 amino acids. Trimming took off 0 bases at V and 7 bases at J, with 8 bases between the two ends. Overall study findings and caveats: Only a handful of AZD1222 recipients, roughly six in all, had baseline seropositivity. Sampling that yielded the repertoires occurred only after the peak T cell response. Mostly white British, mostly female donors; authors suggested clonal diversity may be underestimated.

The TCR was taken from an adult in good health. The V call is TRBV5-1, the J call TRBJ1-5; D gene uncertain. Sequenced material: peripheral blood, taken on day 0 of AZD1222 vaccination. The DNA for the CDR3 is TGCGCCAGCAGCTTGGAAGCGGGACAGCCCCAGCATTTT. It encodes CASSLEAGQPQHF.